This T cell receptor (beta chain) was recovered during a study of blood T cells in healthy people across ages. Overall study: Template switching captured about one barcoded beta molecule per two T cells. Study outcomes and limitations: Researchers deemed the diversity estimates from one million T cells underestimates. Lack of knowledge of donor CMV status possibly confounded expanded clonotype changes.

The V gene lost 4 bases and the J gene lost 5 bases, with 7 bases spanning the gap. The CDR3 spans 12 residues. In germline, CDR1 is SGHAT, CDR2 FQNNGV. The sample providers were healthy Caucasian people from Russia, aged roughly 6 to 90. Alongside a J-beta primer mix, a sample-barcoded 5' primer served in a second PCR lasting roughly 6 to 12 cycles. TCRdb called the 5' RACE reads again in MiXCR, with one record for every CDR3 protein. The sample yields about 1.8 million distinct CDR3 sequences, 49% seen once. This clonotype was seen many times. The antigen remains unidentified. This sequence joins TRBV11-2 and TRBJ2-3; weak D call: TRBD1 (5 bases). Material for sequencing was blood. This sequence originates from a woman in her forties in good health. The CDR3 is CASSYTGDTQYF. CDR3 bases: TGTGCCAGCAGCTACACAGGAGATACGCAGTATTTT.